The 23 T cell receptor beta chains in this list originate from one sample, sequenced in a study of shared clonotypes between healthy human individuals. Profiling relied on immunoSEQ multiplex PCR, and the TCRdb table lists in-frame clones only, not all of them. The sample shows about 2 million clones, just under 95% of them seen only once. Naivety among CD8 cells was defined by CD45RO negativity and positive CCR7 selection, thereby excluding terminally differentiated effector memory CD45RA+ cells. What was sequenced was naive CD8+ T cells sorted from blood. These receptors were taken from a man aged 18 to 30 in good health.

This CDR3 is CASSSVQPSGVNTGELFF. As DNA, the CDR3 is TGTGCCAGCAGTTCGGTCCAACCGAGCGGGGTGAACACCGGGGAGCTGTTTTTT. The genes are TRBV27 and TRBJ2-2; 7 positions agree with TRBD2. J gave up 1 base and V 4 bases, and 12 bases lay outside the gene matches. Germline V gene data show CDR1 as MNHEY and CDR2 as SMNVEV (reference sequence). This CDR3 comprises 18 residues.

This chain links TRBV30 with TRBJ2-1; TRBD1 is a possible D gene (5 bases). Between the trimmed V and J ends, which lost 5 bases and 4 bases, there was a span of 9 bases. The CDR3 spans 12 residues. Germline CDR1 reads GTSNPN; CDR2 reads SVGIG (reference sequence). In DNA form, the CDR3 reads TGTGCCTGGTTGACAGTGTACAATGAGCAGTTCTTC. As protein: CAWLTVYNEQFF.

This clone was detected only once. This chain links TRBV10-3 with TRBJ2-7; the match to TRBD2 covers 9 bases. Germline V gene lookup returns CDR1 ENHRY and CDR2 SYGVKD. The CDR3 is made up of 16 amino acids. The J segment lost 0 bases and the V segment lost 4 bases, leaving 7 bases of the junction unmatched. The CDR3 spells CAISGRPSGISYEQYF. Written as DNA, the CDR3 is TGTGCCATCAGTGGGAGACCTAGCGGGATCTCCTACGAGCAGTACTTC.

As concerns this clone: Other DNA sequences in the same sample also yield this CDR3. The genes are TRBV7-2 and TRBJ2-7; D gene ambiguous. The CDR3 totals 14 residues. Looked up from germline, CDR1 is SGHTA and CDR2 is FQGNSA. V was shortened by 0 bases and J by 0 bases, with 6 bases between the two germline ends. CDR3 amino acids: CASSLAGISYEQYF. CDR3 coding DNA: TGTGCCAGCAGCTTAGCGGGGATCTCCTACGAGCAGTACTTC.

With regard to this clone: The same CDR3 arises from other DNA sequences in this sample as well. V usage is TRBV5-4 and J usage is TRBJ1-1; D is unclear. Germline V lookup: CDR1 SGHNT, CDR2 YYREEE (reference sequence). V shed 3 bases and J shed 3 bases, with 6 bases lying between them. The CDR3 has 12 residues. The chain's CDR3 is CASSWGDTEAFF. The CDR3 DNA is TGTGCCAGCAGCTGGGGAGACACTGAAGCTTTCTTT.

The chain combines TRBV6-1 with TRBJ2-5, with 8 bases matching TRBD1. Germline lookup yields CDR1 MNHNS and CDR2 SASEGT. The CDR3 totals 15 residues. V lost 5 bases and J lost 2; bases outside the gene matches: 7. CDR3 nucleotide sequence: TGTGCCAGCAGTCTCCGGGACAGGCATCAAGAGACCCAGTACTTC. It yields the protein CASSLRDRHQETQYF.

This clone occurred a few times. The chain combines TRBV2 with TRBJ1-5, with D tentatively TRBD1 (5 bases). This CDR3 region has 16 residues. Trimming took off 6 bases at V and 1 base at J, with 16 bases between the two ends. Germline CDR1 SNHLY, CDR2 FYNNEI. DNA of the CDR3: TGTGCCAGCAGCGTCACCGGGACGGGGAGCAATCAGCCCCAGCATTTT. Protein sequence: CASSVTGTGSNQPQHF.

In regard to this clone: Other DNA sequences within the sample encode an identical CDR3. The chain has TRBV7-9 and TRBJ2-7, with 7 bases matching TRBD2. V gave up 1 base and J gave up 1 base; unmatched junction bases: 4. Germline values: CDR1 SEHNR, CDR2 FQNEAQ (reference sequence). The CDR3 length is 15 residues. The chain's CDR3 is CASSLVASGSYEQYF. CDR3 bases: TGTGCCAGCAGCTTAGTTGCTAGCGGATCCTACGAGCAGTACTTC.

The rearrangement joins TRBV2 to TRBJ1-1; no firm D call. This CDR3 comprises 16 residues. From germline, CDR1 is SNHLY and CDR2 FYNNEI. V was clipped by 2 bases and J by 0 bases, with 13 bases between them. CDR3 sequence reads: CASSEMSGRMNTEAFF. CDR3 sequence (DNA): TGTGCCAGCAGTGAAATGTCCGGCAGGATGAACACTGAAGCTTTCTTT.

The chain's CDR3 is CASSFRVDTLLNTEAFF. CDR3 in DNA: TGTGCCAGCAGCTTCCGGGTTGATACTCTCCTGAACACTGAAGCTTTCTTT. The chain uses TRBV11-1 and TRBJ1-1, with unresolved D. The germline V and J ends were trimmed by 3 bases and 0 bases, with 17 bases remaining between them. Germline V CDR1 and CDR2: SGHAT, FQDESV (reference sequence). The CDR3 consists of 17 residues.

The J gene is TRBJ2-7, the V gene TRBV27, with D maybe TRBD1 (7 bases). Trimming removed 6 bases from V and 4 bases from J, with 19 bases in between. Germline-derived CDR1 and CDR2 are MNHEY and SMNVEV (reference sequence). CDR3 length: 15 amino acids. DNA of the CDR3: TGTGCCAGCAGGCCATTGGAGGGGGCGTTGTACGAGCAGTACTTC. Encoded protein: CASRPLEGALYEQYF.

This chain connects TRBV10-1 to TRBJ2-2, with unresolved D. Per germline, CDR1 WNHNN and CDR2 SYGVQD (reference sequence). Trimming took 1 base from V and 1 from J, leaving 7 bases between them. CDR3 length: 15 residues. CDR3 sequence (DNA): TGCGCCAGCAGTGAGTTTCAGGAGAACACCGGGGAGCTGTTTTTT. Encoded protein: CASSEFQENTGELFF.

J is TRBJ2-1 and V is TRBV9, with 10 bases matching TRBD2. This CDR3 has 16 residues. Trimming removed 3 bases from V and 5 bases from J; junction bases left unmatched: 8. The germline CDR1 and CDR2 sequences are SGDLS and YYNGEE. CDR3 protein: CASSAPASGGNNEQFF. Written as DNA, the CDR3 is TGTGCCAGCAGCGCACCGGCTAGCGGGGGAAACAATGAGCAGTTCTTC.

The J gene is TRBJ2-1, the V gene TRBV5-6, with a possible D match to TRBD2 (6 bases). Per germline, CDR1 SGHDT and CDR2 YYEEEE. Trimming took 4 bases from V and 0 from J, leaving 17 bases between them. The CDR3 length is 17 residues. CDR3 in amino acids: CASSPPSAGSSYNEQFF. In nucleotides, the CDR3 is TGTGCCAGCAGCCCGCCAAGCGCGGGGAGCTCCTACAATGAGCAGTTCTTC. The variable domain in full, completed from reference TRBV5-6 and TRBJ2-1, reads DAGVTQSPTHLIKTRGQQVTLRCSPKSGHDTVSWYQQALGQGPQFIFQYYEEEERQRGNFPDRFSGHQFPNYSSELNVNALLLGDSALYLCASSPPSAGSSYNEQFFGPGTRLTVL.

This clone was observed a single time. The rearrangement links TRBV7-3 to TRBJ2-1, with 8 bases that match TRBD2. The germline CDR1 and CDR2 sequences are SGHTA and FQGTGA. This CDR3 is built from 15 residues. The junction had 3 bases not matched to a gene; V was cut back by 1 base and J by 4 bases. CDR3 DNA sequence: TGTGCCAGCAGCTTAAGCGGGGGGCTTTACAATGAGCAGTTCTTC. Translated: CASSLSGGLYNEQFF.

The chain has TRBV4-3 and TRBJ2-1; D possibly corresponds to TRBD2 (5 bases). The CDR3 length is 17 residues. Trimming stripped 0 bases from V and 3 bases from J, with 15 bases between. Germline CDR1 is LGHNA and CDR2 is YSLEER. CDR3 bases: TGCGCCAGCAGCCAAGATGATGGGGAGCCCGTCTACAATGAGCAGTTCTTC. Its translation: CASSQDDGEPVYNEQFF.

The CDR3 DNA is TGCGCCAGCAGCCAAGTAGAGGAAGGGATTAAGAACACTGAAGCTTTCTTT. This encodes CASSQVEEGIKNTEAFF. V gene TRBV4-3 combines with J gene TRBJ1-1; unclear D gene. V dropped 1 base and J dropped 1 base, with 16 bases sitting between them. This CDR3 is built from 17 residues. Germline V lookup: CDR1 LGHNA, CDR2 YSLEER.

The V call is TRBV10-1, the J call TRBJ2-2; D is unresolved. Germline lookup yields CDR1 WNHNN and CDR2 SYGVQD (reference sequence). V lost 8 bases to trimming and J lost 2 bases, with 12 bases between them. The CDR3 covers 14 residues. CDR3 DNA: TGCGCCAGCGCCCCACTCCCCAACACCGGGGAGCTGTTTTTT. This encodes CASAPLPNTGELFF.

The rearrangement uses TRBV4-1 and TRBJ2-7; D is perhaps TRBD1 or TRBD2 (5 bases each). Germline V gene sequence: CDR1 MGHRA, CDR2 YSYEKL. Trimming removed 1 base from V and 6 bases from J, with 16 bases in between. The length of the CDR3 is 15 residues. The CDR3 spells CASSQAVGTDSEQYF. The CDR3 DNA sequence: TGCGCCAGCAGCCAAGCGGTAGGGACGGACTCCGAGCAGTACTTC.

This clone came up once. This CDR3 is also generated by other DNA sequences in the sample. The chain links TRBV9 to TRBJ2-1; D unclear. V lost 2 bases and J lost 8, with 5 bases in between. CDR3 length equals 11 residues. Germline V gives CDR1 SGDLS, CDR2 YYNGEE. The CDR3 bases are TGTGCCAGCAGCGTTGCTGATGAGCAGTTCTTC. This sequence encodes CASSVADEQFF.

The chain joins TRBV11-2 to TRBJ2-5; 9 bases are a match to TRBD1. Germline V lookup: CDR1 SGHAT, CDR2 FQNNGV. The junction had 10 bases not matched to a gene; V was cut back by 1 base and J by 4 bases. This CDR3 has 17 amino acids. CDR3 DNA sequence: TGTGCCAGCAGCTTAGCCTCACAGGGGGCATTCGGAGAGACCCAGTACTTC. This gives the protein CASSLASQGAFGETQYF.

The chain employs TRBV5-1 and TRBJ2-1, with D hard to call. The V and J ends lost 1 base and 2 bases respectively, with 13 bases between them. The CDR3 runs to 16 residues. The V gene's germline CDR1 is SGHRS and CDR2 YFSETQ. The CDR3 loop reads CASSLSPGPTYNEQFF. The DNA for the CDR3 is TGCGCCAGCAGCTTGAGTCCAGGACCCACCTACAATGAGCAGTTCTTC.

The chain has TRBV30 and TRBJ2-1; TRBD2 agrees at 8 bases. Trimming removed 0 bases from V and 8 bases from J; junction bases left unmatched: 9. The CDR3 runs 15 residues. Germline values: CDR1 GTSNPN, CDR2 SVGIG (reference sequence). CDR3 amino acids: CAWSVLAGGPHEQFF. The CDR3 DNA is TGTGCCTGGAGTGTACTGGCGGGGGGCCCCCATGAGCAGTTCTTC.